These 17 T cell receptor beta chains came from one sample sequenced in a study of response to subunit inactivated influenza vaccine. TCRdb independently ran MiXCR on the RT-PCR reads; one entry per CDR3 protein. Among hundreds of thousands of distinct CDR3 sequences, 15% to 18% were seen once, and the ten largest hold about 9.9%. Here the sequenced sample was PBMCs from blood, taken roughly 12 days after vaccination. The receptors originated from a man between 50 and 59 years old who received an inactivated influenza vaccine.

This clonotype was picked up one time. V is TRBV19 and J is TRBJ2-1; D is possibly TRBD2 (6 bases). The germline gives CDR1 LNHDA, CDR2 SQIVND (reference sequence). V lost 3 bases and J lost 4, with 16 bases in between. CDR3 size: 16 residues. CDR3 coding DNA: TGTGCCAGTAGTATCCTGGAGGGACCGGCGTACAATGAGCAGTTCTTC. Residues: CASSILEGPAYNEQFF. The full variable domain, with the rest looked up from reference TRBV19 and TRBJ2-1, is DGGITQSPKYLFRKEGQNVTLSCEQNLNHDAMYWYRQDPGQGLRLIYYSQIVNDFQKGDIAEGYSVSREKKESFPLTVTSAQKNPTAFYLCASSILEGPAYNEQFFGPGTRLTVL.

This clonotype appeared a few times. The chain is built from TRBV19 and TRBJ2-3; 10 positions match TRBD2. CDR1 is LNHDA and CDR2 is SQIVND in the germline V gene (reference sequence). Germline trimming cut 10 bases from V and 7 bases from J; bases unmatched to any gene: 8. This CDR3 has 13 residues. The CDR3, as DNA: TGTGCCACCCAGCGGGAGGGCCCCCATACGCAGTATTTT. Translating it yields CATQREGPHTQYF. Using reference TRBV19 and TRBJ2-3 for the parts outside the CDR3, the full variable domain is DGGITQSPKYLFRKEGQNVTLSCEQNLNHDAMYWYRQDPGQGLRLIYYSQIVNDFQKGDIAEGYSVSREKKESFPLTVTSAQKNPTAFYLCATQREGPHTQYFGPGTRLTVL.

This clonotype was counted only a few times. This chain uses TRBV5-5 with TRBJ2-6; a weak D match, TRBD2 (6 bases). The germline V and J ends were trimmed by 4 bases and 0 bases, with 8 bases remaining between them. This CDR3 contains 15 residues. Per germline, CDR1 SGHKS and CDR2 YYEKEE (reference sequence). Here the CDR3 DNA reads TGTGCCAGCAGCGCGGGAATCTCTGGGGCCAACGTCCTGACTTTC. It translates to CASSAGISGANVLTF. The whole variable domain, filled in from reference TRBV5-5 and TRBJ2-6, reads DAGVTQSPTHLIKTRGQQVTLRCSPISGHKSVSWYQQVLGQGPQFIFQYYEKEERGRGNFPDRFSARQFPNYSSELNVNALLLGDSALYLCASSAGISGANVLTFGAGSRLTVL.

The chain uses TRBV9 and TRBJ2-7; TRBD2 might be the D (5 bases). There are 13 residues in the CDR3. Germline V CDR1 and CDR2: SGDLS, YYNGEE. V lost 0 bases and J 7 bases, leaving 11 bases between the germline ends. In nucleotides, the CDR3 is TGTGCCAGCAGCGTAGGTCCTAGCACGGAGCAGTACTTC. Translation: CASSVGPSTEQYF.

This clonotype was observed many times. The CDR3, as DNA: TGTGCCAGCAGGGACGGGACTAGCGGGTACAATGAGCAGTTCTTC. Protein sequence: CASRDGTSGYNEQFF. V is TRBV7-2 and J is TRBJ2-1; TRBD2 matches 12 bases. CDR1 is SGHTA, CDR2 FQGNSA, per germline. The V gene end was trimmed by 6 bases and the J gene end by 4 bases; junction bases not matched to a gene: 4. CDR3 size: 15 residues.

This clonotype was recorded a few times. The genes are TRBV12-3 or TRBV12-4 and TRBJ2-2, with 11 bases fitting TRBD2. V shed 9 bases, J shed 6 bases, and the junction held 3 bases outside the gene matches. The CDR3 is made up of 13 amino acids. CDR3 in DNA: TGTGCCAGTACTAGCGGGGGATCCGGGGAGCTGTTTTTT. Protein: CASTSGGSGELFF.

This CDR3 reads CASSLALGLAGEQYF. CDR3 bases: TGTGCCAGCAGCTTAGCGCTGGGGCTAGCCGGCGAGCAGTACTTC. This chain links TRBV7-8 with TRBJ2-7; D is perhaps TRBD1 or TRBD2 (5 bases each). Germline loops: CDR1 SGHVS, CDR2 FQNEAQ. The CDR3 is made up of 15 amino acids. Between the trimmed V and J ends, which lost 0 bases and 6 bases, there was a span of 15 bases.

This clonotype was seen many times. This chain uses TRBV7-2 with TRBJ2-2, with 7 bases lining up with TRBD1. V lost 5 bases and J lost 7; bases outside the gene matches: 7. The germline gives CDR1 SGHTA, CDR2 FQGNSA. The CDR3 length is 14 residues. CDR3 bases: TGTGCCAGCAGCAGACAGGGACCCGACGGGGAGCTGTTTTTT. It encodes CASSRQGPDGELFF.

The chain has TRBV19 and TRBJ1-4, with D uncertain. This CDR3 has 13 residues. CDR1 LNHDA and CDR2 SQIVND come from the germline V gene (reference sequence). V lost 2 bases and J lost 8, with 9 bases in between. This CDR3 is CASSIQAGEKLFF. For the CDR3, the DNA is TGTGCCAGTAGTATACAGGCGGGCGAAAAACTGTTTTTT.

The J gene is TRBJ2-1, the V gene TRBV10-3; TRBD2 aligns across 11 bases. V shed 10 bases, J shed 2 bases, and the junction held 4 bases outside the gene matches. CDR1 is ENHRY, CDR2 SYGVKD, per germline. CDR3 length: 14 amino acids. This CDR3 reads CASGLAGTYNEQFF. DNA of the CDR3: TGTGCCAGCGGACTAGCGGGTACCTACAATGAGCAGTTCTTC.

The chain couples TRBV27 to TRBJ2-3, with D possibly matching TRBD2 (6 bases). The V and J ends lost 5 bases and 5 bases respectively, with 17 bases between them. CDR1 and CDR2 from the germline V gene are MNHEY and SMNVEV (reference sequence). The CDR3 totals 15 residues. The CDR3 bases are TGTGCCAGCAGTCCTCCCGGGACGCGGGGAGATACGCAGTATTTT. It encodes CASSPPGTRGDTQYF.

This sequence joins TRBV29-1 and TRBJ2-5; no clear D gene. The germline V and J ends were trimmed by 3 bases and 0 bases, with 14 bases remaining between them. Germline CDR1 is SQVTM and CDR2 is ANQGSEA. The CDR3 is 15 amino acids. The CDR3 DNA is TGCAGCGTTGATGGTAGCCTGGGGAACCAAGAGACCCAGTACTTC. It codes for CSVDGSLGNQETQYF.

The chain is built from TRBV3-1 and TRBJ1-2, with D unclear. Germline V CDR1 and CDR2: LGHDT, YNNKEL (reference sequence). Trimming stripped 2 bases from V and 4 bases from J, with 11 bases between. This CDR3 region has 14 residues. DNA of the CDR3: TGTGCCAGCAGCCAAAGCGCAATATCCTATGGCTACACCTTC. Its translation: CASSQSAISYGYTF.

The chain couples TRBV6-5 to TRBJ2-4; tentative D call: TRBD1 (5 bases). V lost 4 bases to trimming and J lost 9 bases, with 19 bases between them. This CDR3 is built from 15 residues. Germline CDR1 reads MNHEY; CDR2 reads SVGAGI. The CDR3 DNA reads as TGTGCCAGCAGTTCGCTATGGATCGAAGGGGCCATTCAGTACTTC. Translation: CASSSLWIEGAIQYF.

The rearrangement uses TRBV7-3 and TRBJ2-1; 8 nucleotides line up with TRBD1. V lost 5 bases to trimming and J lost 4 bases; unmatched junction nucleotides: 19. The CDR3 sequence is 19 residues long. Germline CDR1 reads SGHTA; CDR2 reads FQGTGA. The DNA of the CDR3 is TGTGCCAGCAGCCCTAGGCCACAGGGGGGTTTTGCCGGATACAATGAGCAGTTCTTC. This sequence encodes CASSPRPQGGFAGYNEQFF. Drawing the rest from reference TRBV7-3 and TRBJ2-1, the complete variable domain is GAGVSQTPSNKVTEKGKYVELRCDPISGHTALYWYRQSLGQGPEFLIYFQGTGAADDSGLPNDRFFAVRPEGSVSTLKIQRTERGDSAVYLCASSPRPQGGFAGYNEQFFGPGTRLTVL.

CDR3 region: CASSLFGPGGYQETQYF. As DNA, the CDR3 is TGTGCCAGCAGTTTATTCGGGCCCGGGGGGTACCAAGAGACCCAGTACTTC. The genes are TRBV27 and TRBJ2-5; 7 bases map to TRBD2. This CDR3 is 17 amino acids long. CDR1 is MNHEY, CDR2 SMNVEV, per germline (reference sequence). With V trimmed by 1 base and J by 0 bases, 8 bases remained unmatched.

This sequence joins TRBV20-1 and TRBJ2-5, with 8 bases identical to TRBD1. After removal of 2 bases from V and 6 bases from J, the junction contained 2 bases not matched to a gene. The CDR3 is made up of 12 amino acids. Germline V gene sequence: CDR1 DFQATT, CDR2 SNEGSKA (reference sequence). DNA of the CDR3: TGCAGTGCTAGAAGGACAGGGCAGACCCAGTACTTC. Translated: CSARRTGQTQYF.